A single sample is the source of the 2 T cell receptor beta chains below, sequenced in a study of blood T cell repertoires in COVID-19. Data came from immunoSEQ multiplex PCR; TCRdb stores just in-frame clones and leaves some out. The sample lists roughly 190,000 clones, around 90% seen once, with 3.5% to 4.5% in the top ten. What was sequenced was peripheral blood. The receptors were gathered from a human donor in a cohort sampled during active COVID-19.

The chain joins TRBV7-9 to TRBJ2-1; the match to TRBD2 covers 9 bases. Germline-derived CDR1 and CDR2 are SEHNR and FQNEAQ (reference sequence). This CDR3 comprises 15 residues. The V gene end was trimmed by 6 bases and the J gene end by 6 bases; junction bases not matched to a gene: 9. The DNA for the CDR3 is TGTGCCAGCAGGCCGCTAGCGGGAAATATCAATGAGCAGTTCTTC. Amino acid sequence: CASRPLAGNINEQFF.

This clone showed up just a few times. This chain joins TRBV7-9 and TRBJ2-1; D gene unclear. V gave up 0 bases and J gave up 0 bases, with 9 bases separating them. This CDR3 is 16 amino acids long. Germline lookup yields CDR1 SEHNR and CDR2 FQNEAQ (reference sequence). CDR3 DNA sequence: TGTGCCAGCAGCTTAGCGACTCAGAGCTCCTACAATGAGCAGTTCTTC. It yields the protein CASSLATQSSYNEQFF. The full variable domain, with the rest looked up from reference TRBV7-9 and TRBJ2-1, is DTGVSQNPRHKITKRGQNVTFRCDPISEHNRLYWYRQTLGQGPEFLTYFQNEAQLEKSRLLSDRFSAERPKGSFSTLEIQRTEQGDSAMYLCASSLATQSSYNEQFFGPGTRLTVL.